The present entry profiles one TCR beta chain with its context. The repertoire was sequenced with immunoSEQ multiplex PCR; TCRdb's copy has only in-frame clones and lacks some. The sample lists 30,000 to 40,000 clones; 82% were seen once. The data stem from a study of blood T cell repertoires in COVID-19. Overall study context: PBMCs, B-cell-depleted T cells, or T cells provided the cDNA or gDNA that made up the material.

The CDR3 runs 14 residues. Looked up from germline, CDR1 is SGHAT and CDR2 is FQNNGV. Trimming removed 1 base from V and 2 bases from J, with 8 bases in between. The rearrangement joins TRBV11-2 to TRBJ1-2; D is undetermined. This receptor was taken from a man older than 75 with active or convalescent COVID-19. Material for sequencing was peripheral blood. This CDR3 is CASSLGAENYGYTF. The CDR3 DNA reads TGTGCCAGCAGCTTAGGTGCGGAAAACTATGGCTACACCTTC. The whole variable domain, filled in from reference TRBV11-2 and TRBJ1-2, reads EAGVAQSPRYKIIEKRQSVAFWCNPISGHATLYWYQQILGQGPKLLIQFQNNGVVDDSQLPKDRFSAERLKGVDSTLKIQPAKLEDSAVYLCASSLGAENYGYTFGSGTRLTVV.